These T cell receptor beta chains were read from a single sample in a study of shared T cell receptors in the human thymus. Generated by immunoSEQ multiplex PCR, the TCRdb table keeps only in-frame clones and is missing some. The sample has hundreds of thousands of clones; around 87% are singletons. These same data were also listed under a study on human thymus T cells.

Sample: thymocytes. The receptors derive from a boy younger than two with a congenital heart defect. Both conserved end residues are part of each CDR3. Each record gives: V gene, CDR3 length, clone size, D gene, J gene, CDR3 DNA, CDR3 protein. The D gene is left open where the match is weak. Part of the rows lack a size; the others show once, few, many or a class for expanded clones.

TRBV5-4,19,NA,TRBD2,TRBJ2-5,TGTGCCAGCAGCTACACCCACTGGTTCCAGCGGGGGGCCGGAGAGACCCAGTACTTC,CASSYTHWFQRGAGETQYF
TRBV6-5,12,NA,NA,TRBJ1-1,TGTGCCAGCAGCCGACAAAACACTGAAGCTTTCTTT,CASSRQNTEAFF
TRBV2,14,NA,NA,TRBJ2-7,TGTGCCAGCAGTTTCCCAGGGTTCGAGAACGAGCAGTACTTC,CASSFPGFENEQYF
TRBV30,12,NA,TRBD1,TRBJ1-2,TGTGCCTGGTCGGGACAGGGGAAAGGCTACACCTTC,CAWSGQGKGYTF
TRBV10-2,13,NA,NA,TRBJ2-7,TGCGCCAGCTACGCGCGAGCCGAAGACGAGCAGTACTTC,CASYARAEDEQYF
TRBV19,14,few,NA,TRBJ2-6,TGTGCCAGTCAACAGAGCTCTGGGGCCAACGTCCTGACTTTC,CASQQSSGANVLTF
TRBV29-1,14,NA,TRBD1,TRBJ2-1,TGCAGCGTTGAGGGGACAGAGACCTACAATGAGCAGTTCTTC,CSVEGTETYNEQFF
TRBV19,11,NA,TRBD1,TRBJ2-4,TGTGCCAGTAAGGGCCGGGACAGCCCTTACTTC,CASKGRDSPYF
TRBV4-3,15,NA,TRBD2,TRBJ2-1,TGCGCCAGCAGCCAGAAGCGGGGGGGCTACAATGAGCAGTTCTTC,CASSQKRGGYNEQFF
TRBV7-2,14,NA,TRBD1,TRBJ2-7,TGTGCCAGCAGCCCTAGGACAGGGTCCTACGAGCAGTACTTC,CASSPRTGSYEQYF
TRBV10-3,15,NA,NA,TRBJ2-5,TGTGCCATCAGTGGGGCAGGGGCCCGCCAAGAGACCCAGTACTTC,CAISGAGARQETQYF
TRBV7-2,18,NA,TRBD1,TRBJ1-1,TGTGCCAGCAGCTTACTTCGAATCAGGGGGCGCAAGGTCACTGAAGCTTTCTTT,CASSLLRIRGRKVTEAFF
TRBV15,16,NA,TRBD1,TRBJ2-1,TGTGCCACCAGCCAGATGCCGGGACAGGGTGGAAATGAGCAGTTCTTC,CATSQMPGQGGNEQFF
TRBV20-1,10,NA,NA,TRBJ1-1,TGCAGTGCCCCCTCGTCTGAAGCTTTCTTT,CSAPSSEAFF
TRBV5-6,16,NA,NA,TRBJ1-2,TGTGCCAGCAGCCCCAAAGGGGGAGAGGGAAACTATGGCTACACCTTC,CASSPKGGEGNYGYTF
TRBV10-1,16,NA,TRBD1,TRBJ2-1,TGCGCCAGCAGTGAGACAGGGGGAGCCCGCCTCCATGAGCAGTTCTTC,CASSETGGARLHEQFF
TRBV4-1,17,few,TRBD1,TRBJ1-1,TGCGCCAGCAGCCACCACAGGGGACCTCCTATGAACACTGAAGCTTTCTTT,CASSHHRGPPMNTEAFF
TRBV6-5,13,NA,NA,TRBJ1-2,TGTGCCAGCAGTCCCCGGGGTAACTATGGCTACACCTTC,CASSPRGNYGYTF
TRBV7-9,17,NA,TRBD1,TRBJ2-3,TGTGCCAGCAGCTCCTCCGGGGGACAGGGGGTGACAGATACGCAGTATTTT,CASSSSGGQGVTDTQYF
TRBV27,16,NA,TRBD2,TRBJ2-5,TGTGCCAGCAGTCCCCCCCGGGGCTACGGGGGGGAGACCCAGTACTTC,CASSPPRGYGGETQYF
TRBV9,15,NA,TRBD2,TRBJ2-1,TGTGCCAGCAGCGTAAGCGGGAGGGCCTTAAATGAGCAGTTCTTC,CASSVSGRALNEQFF
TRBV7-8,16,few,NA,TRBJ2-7,TGTGCCAGCAGCTTGAACACCGGGACACACTCCTACGAGCAGTACTTC,CASSLNTGTHSYEQYF
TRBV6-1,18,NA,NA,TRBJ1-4,TGTGCCAGCAGTGAATGCCGAACCAGTCTTGGGGACTCGGGAAAACTGTTTTTT,CASSECRTSLGDSGKLFF
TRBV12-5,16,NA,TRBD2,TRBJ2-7,TGTGCTAGTGGCCTCCTACTAGCGGGGACGATCTACGAGCAGTACTTC,CASGLLLAGTIYEQYF
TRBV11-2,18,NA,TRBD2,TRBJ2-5,TGTGCCAGCAGCTTAGACCCCTTAGCTAGCGGGGGGTTTGAGACCCAGTACTTC,CASSLDPLASGGFETQYF
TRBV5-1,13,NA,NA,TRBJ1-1,TGCGCCAGCAGCTTGGGGGAGTATTTAGAAGCTTTCTTT,CASSLGEYLEAFF
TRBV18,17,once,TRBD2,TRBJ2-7,TGTGCCAGCTCACCTCCGGGGCCGGGCGGGAGTGCCAACGAGCAGTACTTC,CASSPPGPGGSANEQYF
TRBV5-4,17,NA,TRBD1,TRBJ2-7,TGTGCCAGCAGCACCGGGACAGGGGACCCAGTGAAACTCGAGCAGTACTTC,CASSTGTGDPVKLEQYF
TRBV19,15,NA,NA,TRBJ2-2,TGTGCCAGTAGTAAAGGCAGGGTTAACACCGGGGAGCTGTTTTTT,CASSKGRVNTGELFF
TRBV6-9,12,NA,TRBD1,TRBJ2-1,TGTGCCAGTAGTTATAAGGGACAGGGGAAGTTCTTC,CASSYKGQGKFF
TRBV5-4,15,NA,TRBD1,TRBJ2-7,TGTGCCAGCAGTCTGAGGACAGGTGGCGAATACGAGCAGTACTTC,CASSLRTGGEYEQYF
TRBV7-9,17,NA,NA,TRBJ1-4,TGTGCCAGCAGCTTATTGCAGGGCGGGGACCTGAATGAAAAACTGTTTTTT,CASSLLQGGDLNEKLFF
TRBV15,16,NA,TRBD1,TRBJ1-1,TGTGCCACCAGCAGAGCCCCGGGACAGGGGAACACTGAAGCTTTCTTT,CATSRAPGQGNTEAFF
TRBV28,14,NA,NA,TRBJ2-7,TGTGCCAGCAGTTTCATTCAGGGTTTAGATGAGCAGTACTTC,CASSFIQGLDEQYF
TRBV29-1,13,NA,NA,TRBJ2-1,TGCAGCGTTGTCACCAGCTCCTACAATGAGCAGTTCTTC,CSVVTSSYNEQFF
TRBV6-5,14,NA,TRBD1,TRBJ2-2,TGTGCCAGCAGTTACTCGAACAGGGGACGGGAGCTGTTTTTT,CASSYSNRGRELFF
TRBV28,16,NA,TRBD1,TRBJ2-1,TGTGCCAGCAGCTATAACCGGGACAGGGTCTACAATGAGCAGTTCTTC,CASSYNRDRVYNEQFF
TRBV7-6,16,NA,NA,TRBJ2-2,TGTGCCAGCAGCTTAAGGGGGGGGCTTAACACCGGGGAGCTGTTTTTT,CASSLRGGLNTGELFF
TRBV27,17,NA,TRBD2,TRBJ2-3,TGTGCCAGCAGTTTACGGGGACTAGCGGGAATGGGAGATACGCAGTATTTT,CASSLRGLAGMGDTQYF
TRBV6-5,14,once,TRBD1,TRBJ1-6,TGTGCCAGCAGTCCAGACAGGGGGGTATCACCCCTCCACTTT,CASSPDRGVSPLHF
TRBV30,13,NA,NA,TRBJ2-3,TGTGCCTGGACCGCGACTAGCACAGATACGCAGTATTTT,CAWTATSTDTQYF
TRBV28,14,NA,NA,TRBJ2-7,TGTGTCAGCAGCTACGTGGACAGTCCCTACGAGCAGTACTTC,CVSSYVDSPYEQYF
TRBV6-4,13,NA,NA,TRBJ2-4,TGTGCCAGCAATCGGGACATGGGGCCCATTCAGTACTTC,CASNRDMGPIQYF
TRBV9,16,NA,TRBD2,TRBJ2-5,TGTGCCAGCAGCGTCGCCGGGACTAGCGGGGGAGAGACCCAGTACTTC,CASSVAGTSGGETQYF
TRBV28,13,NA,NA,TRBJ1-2,TGTGCCAGCAGTCTGGACATCAACTATGGCTACACCTTC,CASSLDINYGYTF
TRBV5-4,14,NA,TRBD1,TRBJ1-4,TGTGCCAGCAGCTCAGGGACAGGGGATGAAAAACTGTTTTTT,CASSSGTGDEKLFF
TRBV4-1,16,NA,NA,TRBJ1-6,TGCGCCAGCAGACCCTACCCCCAGGGCGCGAATTCACCCCTCCACTTT,CASRPYPQGANSPLHF
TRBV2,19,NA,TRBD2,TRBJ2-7,TGTGCCAGCACCCCGACCCCCAGTTACCCGGGACTAGGGACCTACGAGCAGTACTTC,CASTPTPSYPGLGTYEQYF
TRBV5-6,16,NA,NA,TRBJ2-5,TGTGCCAGCAGCTTTTCCCCCAGACAGCAGCAAGAGACCCAGTACTTC,CASSFSPRQQQETQYF
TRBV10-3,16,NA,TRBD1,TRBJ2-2,TGTGCCACACAGGGGCGGGTGATTGAAAACACCGGGGAGCTGTTTTTT,CATQGRVIENTGELFF
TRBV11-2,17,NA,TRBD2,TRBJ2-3,TGTGCCAGCAGCTTACGGGCGGGAGGGGAAGGGACAGATACGCAGTATTTT,CASSLRAGGEGTDTQYF